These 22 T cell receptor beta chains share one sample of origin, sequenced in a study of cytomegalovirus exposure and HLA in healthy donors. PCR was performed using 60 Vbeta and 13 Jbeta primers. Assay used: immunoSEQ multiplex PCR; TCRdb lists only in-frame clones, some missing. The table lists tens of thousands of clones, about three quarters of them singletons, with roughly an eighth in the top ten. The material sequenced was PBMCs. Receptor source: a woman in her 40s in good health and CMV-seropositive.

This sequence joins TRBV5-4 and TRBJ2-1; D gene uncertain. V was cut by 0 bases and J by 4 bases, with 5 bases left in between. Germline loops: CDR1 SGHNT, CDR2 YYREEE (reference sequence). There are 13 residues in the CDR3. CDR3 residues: CASSLDGYNEQFF. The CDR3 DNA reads TGTGCCAGCAGCTTGGACGGGTACAATGAGCAGTTCTTC.

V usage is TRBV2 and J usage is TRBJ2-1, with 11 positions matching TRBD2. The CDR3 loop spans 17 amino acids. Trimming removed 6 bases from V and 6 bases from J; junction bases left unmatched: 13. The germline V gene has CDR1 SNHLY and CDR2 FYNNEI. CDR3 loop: CASRTGSGGARVNEQFF. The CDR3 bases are TGTGCCAGCAGGACGGGTAGCGGGGGGGCGAGGGTCAATGAGCAGTTCTTC.

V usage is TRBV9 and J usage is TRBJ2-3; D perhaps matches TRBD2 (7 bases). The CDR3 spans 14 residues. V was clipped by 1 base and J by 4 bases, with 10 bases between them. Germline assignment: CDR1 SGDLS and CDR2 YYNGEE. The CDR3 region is CASSVWGGSDTQYF. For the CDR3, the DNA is TGTGCCAGCAGCGTATGGGGGGGCTCAGATACGCAGTATTTT.

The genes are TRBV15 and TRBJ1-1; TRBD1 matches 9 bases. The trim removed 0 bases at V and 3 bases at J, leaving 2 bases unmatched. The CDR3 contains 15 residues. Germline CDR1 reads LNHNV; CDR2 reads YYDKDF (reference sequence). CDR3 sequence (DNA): TGTGCCACCAGCAGAGAACAGGGGGCTTACACTGAAGCTTTCTTT. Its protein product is CATSREQGAYTEAFF.

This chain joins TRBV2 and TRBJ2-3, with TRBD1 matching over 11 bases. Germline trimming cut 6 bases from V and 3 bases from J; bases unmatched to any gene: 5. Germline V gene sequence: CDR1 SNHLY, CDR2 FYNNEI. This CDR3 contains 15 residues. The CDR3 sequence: CASSRDRGKTDTQYF. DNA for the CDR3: TGTGCCAGCAGCCGGGACAGGGGGAAAACAGATACGCAGTATTTT.

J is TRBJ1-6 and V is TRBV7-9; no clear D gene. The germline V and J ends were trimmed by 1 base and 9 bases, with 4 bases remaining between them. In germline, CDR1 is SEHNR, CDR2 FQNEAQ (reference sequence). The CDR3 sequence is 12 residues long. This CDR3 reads CASSLDSSPLHF. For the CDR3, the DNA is TGTGCCAGCAGCTTAGATAGTTCACCCCTCCACTTT.

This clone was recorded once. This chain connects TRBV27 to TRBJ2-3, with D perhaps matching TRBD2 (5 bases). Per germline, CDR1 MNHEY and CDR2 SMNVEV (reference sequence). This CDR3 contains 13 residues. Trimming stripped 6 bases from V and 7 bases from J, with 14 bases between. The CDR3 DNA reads TGTGCCAGCAGCCGCCCGGACTCCCATACGCAGTATTTT. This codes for CASSRPDSHTQYF.

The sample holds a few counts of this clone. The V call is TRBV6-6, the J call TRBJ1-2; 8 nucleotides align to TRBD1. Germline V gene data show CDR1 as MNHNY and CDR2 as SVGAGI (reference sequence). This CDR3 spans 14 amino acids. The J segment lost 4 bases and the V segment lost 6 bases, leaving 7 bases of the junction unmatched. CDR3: CASSPRGPSYGYTF. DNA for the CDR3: TGTGCCAGCAGCCCCAGGGGGCCCAGCTATGGCTACACCTTC.

CDR3 amino acids: CASSAEIYTEAFF. For the CDR3, the DNA is TGTGCCAGCAGTGCCGAGATTTACACTGAAGCTTTCTTT. The V call is TRBV6-4, the J call TRBJ1-1, with no clear D. Germline-derived CDR1 and CDR2 are MRHNA and SNTAGT. This CDR3 has 13 residues. V lost 4 bases to trimming and J lost 3 bases, with 9 bases between them.

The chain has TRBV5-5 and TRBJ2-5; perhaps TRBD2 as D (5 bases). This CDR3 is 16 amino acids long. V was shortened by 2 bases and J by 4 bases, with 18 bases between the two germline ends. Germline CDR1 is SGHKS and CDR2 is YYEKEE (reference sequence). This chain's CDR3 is CASSFVVGNSGETQYF. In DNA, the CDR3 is TGTGCCAGCAGCTTTGTTGTCGGGAACAGTGGAGAGACCCAGTACTTC.

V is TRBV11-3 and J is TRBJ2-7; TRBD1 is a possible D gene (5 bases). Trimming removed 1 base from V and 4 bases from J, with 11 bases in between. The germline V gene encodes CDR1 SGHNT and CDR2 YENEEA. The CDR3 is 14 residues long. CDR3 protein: CASSLGSGSYEQYF. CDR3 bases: TGTGCCAGCAGCTTAGGTTCAGGGTCATACGAGCAGTACTTC.

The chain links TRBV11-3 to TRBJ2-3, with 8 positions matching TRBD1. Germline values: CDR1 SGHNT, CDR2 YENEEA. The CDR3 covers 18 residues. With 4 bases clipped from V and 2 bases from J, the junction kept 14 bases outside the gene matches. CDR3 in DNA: TGTGCCAGCAGCTACTATAGGACAGGGATTCGAAACACAGATACGCAGTATTTT. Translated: CASSYYRTGIRNTDTQYF.

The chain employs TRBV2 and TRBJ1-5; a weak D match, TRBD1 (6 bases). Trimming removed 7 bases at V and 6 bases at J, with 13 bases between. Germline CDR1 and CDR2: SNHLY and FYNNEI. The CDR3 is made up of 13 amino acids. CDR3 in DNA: TGTGCCAGCAACCCAGGGGAAGGTCAGCCCCAGCATTTT. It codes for CASNPGEGQPQHF.

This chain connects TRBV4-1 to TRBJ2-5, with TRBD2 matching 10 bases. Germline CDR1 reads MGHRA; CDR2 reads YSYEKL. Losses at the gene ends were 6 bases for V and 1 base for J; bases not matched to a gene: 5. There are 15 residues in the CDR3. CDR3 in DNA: TGCGCCAGCAGGAACTTAGCGGGGGGCCAAGAGACCCAGTACTTC. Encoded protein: CASRNLAGGQETQYF.

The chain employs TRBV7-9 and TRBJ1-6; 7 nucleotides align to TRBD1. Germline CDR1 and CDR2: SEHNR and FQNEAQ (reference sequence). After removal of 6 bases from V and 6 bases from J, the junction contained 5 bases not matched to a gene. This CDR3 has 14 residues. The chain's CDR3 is CASRSTGANSPLHF. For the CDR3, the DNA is TGTGCCAGCAGATCAACAGGGGCTAATTCACCCCTCCACTTT.

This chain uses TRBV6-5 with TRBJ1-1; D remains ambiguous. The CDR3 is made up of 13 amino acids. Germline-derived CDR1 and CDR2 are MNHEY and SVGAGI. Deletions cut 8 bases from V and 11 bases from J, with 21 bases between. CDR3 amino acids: CASWERWSPHAFF. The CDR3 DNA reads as TGTGCCAGCTGGGAGAGATGGAGCCCACACGCTTTCTTT.

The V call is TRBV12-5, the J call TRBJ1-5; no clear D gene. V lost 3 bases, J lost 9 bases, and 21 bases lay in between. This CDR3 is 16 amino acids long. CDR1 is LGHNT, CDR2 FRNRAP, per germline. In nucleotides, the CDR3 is TGTGCTAGTGGTTTTGTGGGCAGGCTAAACGAGGGGCCCCAGCATTTT. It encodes CASGFVGRLNEGPQHF.

The CDR3 protein is CATSRDEENSPLHF. The CDR3 DNA is TGTGCCACCAGCAGAGACGAAGAGAATTCACCCCTCCACTTT. This rearrangement joins TRBV15 to TRBJ1-6; D is undetermined. CDR1 is LNHNV and CDR2 is YYDKDF in the germline V gene (reference sequence). Trimming stripped 0 bases from V and 7 bases from J, with 7 bases between. The CDR3 has 14 amino acids.

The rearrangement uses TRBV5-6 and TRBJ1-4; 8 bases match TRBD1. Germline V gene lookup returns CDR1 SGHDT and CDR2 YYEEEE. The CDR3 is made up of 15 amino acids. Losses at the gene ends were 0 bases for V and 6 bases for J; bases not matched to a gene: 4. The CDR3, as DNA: TGTGCCAGCAGCTTGGCCGGGACAGGTGATGAAAAACTGTTTTTT. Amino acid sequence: CASSLAGTGDEKLFF.

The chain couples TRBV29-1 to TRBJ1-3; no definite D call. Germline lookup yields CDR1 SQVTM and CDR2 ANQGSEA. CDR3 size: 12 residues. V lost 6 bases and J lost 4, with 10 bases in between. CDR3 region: CSVRGAGNTIYF. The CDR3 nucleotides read TGCAGCGTCAGAGGCGCCGGAAACACCATATATTTT.

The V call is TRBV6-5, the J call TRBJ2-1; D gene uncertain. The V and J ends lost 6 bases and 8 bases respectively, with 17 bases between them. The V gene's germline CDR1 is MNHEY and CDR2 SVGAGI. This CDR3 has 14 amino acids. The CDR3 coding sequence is TGTGCCAGCAGCTTAGAGCCCAGGTTCGATGAGCAGTTCTTC. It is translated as CASSLEPRFDEQFF.

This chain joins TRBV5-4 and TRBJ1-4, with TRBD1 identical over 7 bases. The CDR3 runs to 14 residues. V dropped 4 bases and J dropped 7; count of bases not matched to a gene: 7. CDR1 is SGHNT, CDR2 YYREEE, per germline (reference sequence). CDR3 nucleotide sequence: TGTGCCAGCAGCCGGGAACAGGGGAGTGAAAAACTGTTTTTT. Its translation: CASSREQGSEKLFF. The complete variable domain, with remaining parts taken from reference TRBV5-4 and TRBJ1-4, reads ETGVTQSPTHLIKTRGQQVTLRCSSQSGHNTVSWYQQALGQGPQFIFQYYREEENGRGNFPPRFSGLQFPNYSSELNVNALELDDSALYLCASSREQGSEKLFFGSGTQLSVL.